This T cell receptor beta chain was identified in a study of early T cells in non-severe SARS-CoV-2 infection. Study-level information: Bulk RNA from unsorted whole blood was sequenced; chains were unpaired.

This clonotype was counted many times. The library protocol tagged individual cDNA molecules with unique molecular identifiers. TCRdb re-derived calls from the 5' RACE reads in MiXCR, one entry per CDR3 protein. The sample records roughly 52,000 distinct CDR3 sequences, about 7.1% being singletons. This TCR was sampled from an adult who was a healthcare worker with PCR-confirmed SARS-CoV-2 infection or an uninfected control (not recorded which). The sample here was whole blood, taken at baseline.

In DNA form, the CDR3 reads TGTGCCAGCATTCGGAGGGGTGCTGAAAAACTGTTTTTT. Amino acid sequence: CASIRRGAEKLFF. The chain employs TRBV28 and TRBJ1-4, with D maybe TRBD1 (5 bases). Trimming took off 7 bases at V and 7 bases at J, with 13 bases between the two ends. Germline CDR1 is MDHEN and CDR2 is SYDVKM. This CDR3 is built from 13 residues.